The source of this T cell receptor (beta chain) is a study of blood T cell repertoires in COVID-19. About the study: The samples span acute and convalescent COVID-19 from the United States, Italy and Spain.

Source study methods: Reference gene primer amplification gave nucleated cell count estimates. TCRdb's copy holds only in-frame clones and misses some; the assay was immunoSEQ multiplex PCR. D and trimming were read from the DNA, whereas the V and J calls and clone size are those reported in that table. This table holds about 110,000 clones, around 78% found once. Germline lookup yields CDR1 GTSNPN and CDR2 SVGIG (reference sequence). Trimming cost V 1 base and J 3 bases, with 7 bases left between them. The length of the CDR3 is 13 residues. This chain uses TRBV30 with TRBJ1-3; D unclear. The sequence was obtained from an elderly man with COVID-19, enrolled during active disease. Specimen: peripheral blood. Here the CDR3 DNA reads TGTGCCTGGAGTGGTCCGGGTGGAAACACCATATATTTT. This sequence encodes CAWSGPGGNTIYF. The whole variable domain, filled in from reference TRBV30 and TRBJ1-3, reads SQTIHQWPATLVQPVGSPLSLECTVEGTSNPNLYWYRQAAGRGLQLLFYSVGIGQISSEVPQNLSASRPQDRQFILSSKKLLLSDSGFYLCAWSGPGGNTIYFGEGSWLTVV.